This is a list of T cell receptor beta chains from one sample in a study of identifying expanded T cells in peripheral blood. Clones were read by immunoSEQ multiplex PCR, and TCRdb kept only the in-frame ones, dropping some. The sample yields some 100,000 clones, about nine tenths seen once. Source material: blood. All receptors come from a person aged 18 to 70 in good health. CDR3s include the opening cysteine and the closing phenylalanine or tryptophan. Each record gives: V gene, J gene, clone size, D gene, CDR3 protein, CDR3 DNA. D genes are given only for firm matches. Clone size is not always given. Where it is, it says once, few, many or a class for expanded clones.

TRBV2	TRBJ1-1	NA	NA	CASRIELNTEAFF	TGTGCCAGCAGGATAGAGCTCAACACTGAGGCTTTCTTT
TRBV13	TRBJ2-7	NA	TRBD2	CASSLKWGGYEQYF	TGTGCCAGCAGCTTGAAATGGGGGGGCTACGAGCAGTACTTC
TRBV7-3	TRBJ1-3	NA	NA	CASASGPGNTIYF	TGTGCCAGCGCTTCGGGGCCTGGAAACACCATATATTTT
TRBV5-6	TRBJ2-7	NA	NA	CASSLFLNTYEQYF	TGTGCCAGCAGCTTGTTCTTGAATACCTACGAGCAGTACTTC
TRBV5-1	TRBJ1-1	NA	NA	CASSPLGGYRLNTEAFF	TGCGCCAGCAGCCCCCTTGGCGGTTATCGGCTGAACACTGAAGCTTTCTTT
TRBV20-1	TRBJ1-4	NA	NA	CSARQVEKLFF	TGCAGTGCTCGTCAGGTTGAAAAACTGTTTTTT
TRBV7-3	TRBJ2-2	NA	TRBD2	CASTSPGGVNTGELFF	TGTGCCAGCACCTCTCCGGGAGGGGTGAACACCGGGGAGCTGTTTTTT
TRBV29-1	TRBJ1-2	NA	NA	CSVDQGAASYGYTF	TGCAGCGTCGATCAAGGGGCAGCCAGCTATGGCTACACCTTC
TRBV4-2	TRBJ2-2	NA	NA	CASSHPYLTQGTGELFF	TGTGCCAGCAGCCACCCCTACCTGACACAGGGTACCGGGGAGCTGTTTTTT
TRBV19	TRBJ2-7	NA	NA	CASTPRGGFVNEQYF	TGTGCCAGTACGCCAAGAGGGGGTTTCGTTAACGAGCAGTACTTC
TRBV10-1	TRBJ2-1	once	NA	CASSNGNEQFF	TGCGCCAGCAGTAACGGGAATGAGCAGTTCTTC
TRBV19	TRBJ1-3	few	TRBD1	CASRRDSSSGNTIYF	TGTGCCAGCCGGCGGGACAGCTCCTCTGGAAACACCATATATTTT
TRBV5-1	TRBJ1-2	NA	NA	CASSLGQPYGYTF	TGCGCCAGCAGCTTGGGACAGCCCTATGGCTACACCTTC
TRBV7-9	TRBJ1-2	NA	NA	CASSPSRGRGYGYTF	TGTGCCAGCAGCCCCTCCCGGGGCAGGGGCTATGGCTACACCTTC
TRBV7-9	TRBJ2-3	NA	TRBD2	CASSTIAGVFTDTQYF	TGTGCCAGCAGCACCATAGCGGGAGTGTTCACAGATACGCAGTATTTT
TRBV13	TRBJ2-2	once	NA	CASSLVLVRREGSGELFF	TGTGCCAGCAGCTTAGTCCTCGTACGTCGCGAAGGGTCCGGGGAGCTGTTTTTT
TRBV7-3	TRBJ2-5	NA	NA	CASSLGGARETQYF	TGTGCCAGCAGCCTGGGGGGCGCGAGGGAGACCCAGTACTTC
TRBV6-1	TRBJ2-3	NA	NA	CASALTDTQYF	TGTGCCAGCGCCCTCACAGATACGCAGTATTTT
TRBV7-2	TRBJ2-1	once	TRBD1	CASSRHRGYEQFF	TGTGCCAGCAGCCGACACAGGGGTTATGAGCAGTTCTTC
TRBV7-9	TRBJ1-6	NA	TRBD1	CASSPRQGSNSPLHF	TGTGCCAGCAGCCCAAGACAGGGTTCAAACTCACCCCTCCACTTT
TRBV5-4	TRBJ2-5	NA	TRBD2	CASSLGTSSETQYF	TGTGCCAGCAGCTTGGGGACTAGCTCTGAGACCCAGTACTTC
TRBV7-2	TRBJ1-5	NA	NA	CASSPPGGGNQPQHF	TGTGCCAGCAGCCCACCGGGGGGTGGCAATCAGCCCCAGCATTTT
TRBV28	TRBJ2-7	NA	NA	CASSPPWQGRYEQYF	TGTGCCAGCAGCCCTCCGTGGCAGGGTAGGTACGAGCAGTACTTC
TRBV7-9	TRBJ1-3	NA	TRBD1	CASSSSRDSSGNTIYF	TGTGCCAGCAGCTCTAGCCGGGACAGCTCTGGAAACACCATATATTTT
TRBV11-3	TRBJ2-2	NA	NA	CASRGDGELFF	TGTGCCAGCAGGGGGGACGGGGAGCTGTTTTTT
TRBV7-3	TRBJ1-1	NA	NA	CASSFDNTEAFF	TGTGCCAGCAGCTTCGACAACACTGAAGCTTTCTTT
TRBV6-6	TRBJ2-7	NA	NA	CASSFPGGSYEQYF	TGTGCCAGCAGTTTCCCCGGGGGCTCCTACGAGCAGTACTTC
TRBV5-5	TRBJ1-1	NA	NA	CASTRQRNTEAFF	TGTGCCAGCACCCGACAGAGGAACACTGAAGCTTTCTTT
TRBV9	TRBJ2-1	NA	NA	CASSPQTVYNEQFF	TGTGCCAGCAGCCCCCAGACAGTCTACAATGAGCAGTTCTTC
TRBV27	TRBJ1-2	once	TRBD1	CASREDGTDRYGYTF	TGTGCCAGCAGAGAAGATGGGACAGACCGCTATGGCTACACCTTC
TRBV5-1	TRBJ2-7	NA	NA	CASSLEGSYEQYF	TGCGCCAGCAGCCTGGAGGGTTCGTACGAGCAGTACTTC
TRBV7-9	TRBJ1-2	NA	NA	CASSLTPQGGDGYTF	TGTGCCAGCAGCTTAACCCCGCAGGGTGGAGATGGCTACACCTTC
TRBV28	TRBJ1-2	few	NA	CASSPQGGVNYGYTF	TGTGCCAGCAGTCCGCAGGGCGGGGTAAACTATGGCTACACCTTC
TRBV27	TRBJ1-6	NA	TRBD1	CASRQGSVNSPLHF	TGTGCCAGCAGACAGGGGTCTGTGAATTCACCCCTCCACTTT
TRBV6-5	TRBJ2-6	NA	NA	CASSYGGPGGANVLTF	TGTGCCAGCAGTTACGGGGGGCCGGGTGGGGCCAACGTCCTGACTTTC
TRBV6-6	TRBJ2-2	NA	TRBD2	CASSILAGGSTGELFF	TGTGCCAGCAGCATACTAGCGGGGGGTTCTACCGGGGAGCTGTTTTTT
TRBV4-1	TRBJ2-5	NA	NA	CASSQSGIQETQYF	TGCGCCAGCAGCCAATCCGGGATTCAAGAGACCCAGTACTTC
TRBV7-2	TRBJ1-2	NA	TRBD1	CASSSYPLTGDLNYGYTF	TGTGCCAGCAGCTCCTACCCCCTCACAGGGGACCTTAACTATGGCTACACCTTC
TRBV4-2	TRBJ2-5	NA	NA	CASSWGGGGKETQYF	TGTGCCAGCAGCTGGGGTGGAGGGGGGAAAGAGACCCAGTACTTC
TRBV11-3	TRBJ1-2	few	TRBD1	CASGVGQGACSYGYTF	TGTGCCAGCGGGGTAGGACAGGGGGCTTGCAGCTATGGCTACACCTTC
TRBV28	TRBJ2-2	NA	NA	CASSDFRDTGELFF	TGTGCCAGCAGTGACTTCCGTGACACCGGGGAGCTGTTTTTT
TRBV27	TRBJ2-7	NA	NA	CASSSPGLRGEQYF	TGTGCCAGCAGTTCCCCGGGGCTGAGGGGCGAGCAGTACTTC
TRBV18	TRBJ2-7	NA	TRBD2	CASSPDGELSGGPYEQYF	TGTGCCAGCTCACCAGACGGTGAATTGAGCGGGGGGCCGTACGAGCAGTACTTC
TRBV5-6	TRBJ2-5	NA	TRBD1	CASSHDRDNQETQYF	TGTGCCAGCAGCCATGACAGGGACAACCAAGAGACCCAGTACTTC
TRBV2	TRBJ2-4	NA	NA	CASRTVDGAFRAKNIQYF	TGTGCCAGCAGGACCGTAGACGGGGCTTTCAGAGCCAAAAACATTCAGTACTTC
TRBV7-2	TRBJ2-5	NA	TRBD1	CASSTGTVQETQYF	TGTGCCAGCAGCACGGGGACAGTCCAAGAGACCCAGTACTTC